This entry lists 8 T cell receptor beta chains sequenced from one sample in a study of T cells in Graves' hyperthyroidism and ophthalmopathy. Amplified regions were TCR beta CDR3 sequences from RNA transcripts. During a first-round RT-PCR of the TCR CDR3, the HTBI primer set was used. MiXCR was run by TCRdb on the multiplex PCR reads, yielding one entry per CDR3 protein. The sample has fewer than 550,000 distinct CDR3 sequences; 15% to 19% are singletons. The sequenced material came from blood. The source is a woman under 30 with Graves' hyperthyroidism.

This clonotype was detected ten times or more. V gene TRBV14 combines with J gene TRBJ1-6; 9 bases fit TRBD1. The CDR3 is 14 residues long. The germline V gene has CDR1 SGHDN and CDR2 FVKESK. The V gene end was trimmed by 4 bases and the J gene end by 9 bases; junction bases not matched to a gene: 4. The CDR3 sequence: CASSLGTGTSPLHF. CDR3 in DNA: TGTGCCAGCAGCCTCGGGACAGGGACTTCACCCCTCCACTTT.

This clonotype was detected many times. The chain uses TRBV27 and TRBJ2-1, with D perhaps matching TRBD2 (6 bases). CDR1 and CDR2 from the germline V gene are MNHEY and SMNVEV (reference sequence). V dropped 0 bases and J dropped 10 bases, with 13 bases sitting between them. The CDR3 is 14 residues long. CDR3 in DNA: TGTGCCAGCAGTTTATCTGGACCGGGGGTGGAGCAGTTCTTC. Translating it yields CASSLSGPGVEQFF.

The table lists this clonotype with a few counts. The V and J genes are TRBV12-3 or TRBV12-4 and TRBJ2-1; D may be TRBD1 (5 bases). The CDR3 loop spans 11 amino acids. Trimming removed 5 bases at V and 9 bases at J, with 8 bases between. The CDR3 bases are TGTGCCAGCAGTGGGGCGCCTGAGCAGTTCTTC. Translated: CASSGAPEQFF.

The rearrangement links TRBV20-1 to TRBJ2-7; TRBD1 might be the D (5 bases). There are 17 residues in the CDR3. Germline values: CDR1 DFQATT, CDR2 SNEGSKA (reference sequence). Trimming took off 5 bases at V and 0 bases at J, with 23 bases between the two ends. CDR3 nucleotide sequence: TGCAGTGCTCCTTCAGGCAGGGCTAACGTTCCCTCCTACGAGCAGTACTTC. Its translation: CSAPSGRANVPSYEQYF.

This clonotype was seen at least ten times. The rearrangement joins TRBV2 to TRBJ2-3, with D perhaps TRBD1 or TRBD2 (5 bases each). The V gene lost 2 bases and the J gene lost 10 bases, with 10 bases spanning the gap. Per the germline V gene, CDR1 is SNHLY and CDR2 is FYNNEI. This CDR3 contains 12 residues. Here the CDR3 reads CASSEPGASQYF. CDR3 DNA: TGTGCCAGCAGTGAACCCGGGGCCTCGCAGTATTTT.

This clonotype was counted at least ten times. V is TRBV6-1 and J is TRBJ1-1, with 8 bases matching TRBD1. The V and J ends lost 7 bases and 0 bases, in that order; junction bases with no gene match: 4. CDR1 and CDR2 from the germline V gene are MNHNS and SASEGT. The CDR3 contains 14 residues. The CDR3 is CASTGQGLNTEAFF. The CDR3, as DNA: TGTGCCAGCACCGGACAGGGCTTGAACACTGAAGCTTTCTTT.

This clonotype was picked up many times. The CDR3 DNA reads as TGTGCCTGGGAAAGGCAGGGTAATTCACCCCTCCACTTT. Encoded protein: CAWERQGNSPLHF. This rearrangement joins TRBV30 to TRBJ1-6; tentative D call: TRBD1 (5 bases). Germline V gene lookup returns CDR1 GTSNPN and CDR2 SVGIG (reference sequence). Trimming removed 5 bases from V and 6 bases from J, with 11 bases in between. This CDR3 is built from 13 residues. The complete variable domain, with remaining parts taken from reference TRBV30 and TRBJ1-6, reads SQTIHQWPATLVQPVGSPLSLECTVEGTSNPNLYWYRQAAGRGLQLLFYSVGIGQISSEVPQNLSASRPQDRQFILSSKKLLLSDSGFYLCAWERQGNSPLHFGNGTRLTVT.

This clonotype has a count of ten or more. The chain is built from TRBV5-5 and TRBJ2-4; tentative D call: TRBD1 (5 bases). V lost 2 bases, J lost 5 bases, and 11 bases lay in between. Looked up from germline, CDR1 is SGHKS and CDR2 is YYEKEE (reference sequence). The CDR3 sequence is 14 residues long. The CDR3 nucleotides are TGTGCCAGCAGCTTTAGGACATTTCAAAACATTCAGTACTTC. This translates into CASSFRTFQNIQYF.